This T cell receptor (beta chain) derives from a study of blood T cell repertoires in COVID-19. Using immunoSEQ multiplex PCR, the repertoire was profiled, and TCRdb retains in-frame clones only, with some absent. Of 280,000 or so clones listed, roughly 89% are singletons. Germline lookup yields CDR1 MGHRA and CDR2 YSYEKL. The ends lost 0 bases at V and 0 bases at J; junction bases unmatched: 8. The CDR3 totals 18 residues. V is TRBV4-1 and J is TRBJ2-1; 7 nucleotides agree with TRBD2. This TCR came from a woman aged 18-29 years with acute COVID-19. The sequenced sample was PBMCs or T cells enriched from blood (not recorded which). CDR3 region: CASSQESSGLYSYNEQFF. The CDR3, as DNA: TGCGCCAGCAGCCAAGAATCTAGCGGCCTTTACTCCTACAATGAGCAGTTCTTC.